A single sample gave rise to the 24 T cell receptor beta chains below, sequenced in a study of blood T cell repertoires in COVID-19. The method was immunoSEQ multiplex PCR; TCRdb's version includes in-frame clones alone and lacks a portion of them. This sample has fewer than 45,000 clones; roughly 80% occur once, and the top ten carry around 19%. Specimen: peripheral blood. The receptors stem from a man aged 70 or older with acute or convalescent COVID-19.

This chain links TRBV30 with TRBJ1-6; no clear D. CDR3 length: 16 amino acids. Trimming removed 2 bases at V and 5 bases at J, with 16 bases between. Per the germline V gene, CDR1 is GTSNPN and CDR2 is SVGIG (reference sequence). In nucleotides, the CDR3 is TGTGCCTGGAGTCGGGAATCTGGTAGAAATAATTCACCCCTCCACTTT. This encodes CAWSRESGRNNSPLHF.

The V call is TRBV11-2, the J call TRBJ1-5; 7 bases align to TRBD1. The CDR3 loop spans 14 amino acids. Germline CDR1 and CDR2: SGHAT and FQNNGV. V gave up 5 bases and J gave up 3 bases; unmatched junction bases: 4. CDR3 nucleotide sequence: TGTGCCAGCAGCCCTACAGGGGACAATCAGCCCCAGCATTTT. This translates into CASSPTGDNQPQHF.

V and J are TRBV28 and TRBJ2-7, with 8 bases fitting TRBD2. Trimming cost V 6 bases and J 3 bases; bases outside gene matches: 16. Per the germline V gene, CDR1 is MDHEN and CDR2 is SYDVKM. CDR3 length equals 17 residues. The CDR3: CASSSLDALSGGYEQYF. Here the CDR3 DNA reads TGTGCCAGCAGCTCTTTGGATGCGCTGAGCGGGGGCTACGAGCAGTACTTC.

V usage is TRBV27 and J usage is TRBJ1-5, with D possibly being TRBD1 (6 bases). The V end was cut by 3 bases, the J end by 1 base, with 10 bases between. Per the germline V gene, CDR1 is MNHEY and CDR2 is SMNVEV (reference sequence). CDR3 length equals 15 residues. The CDR3 region has the DNA TGTGCCAGCAGTTTGGGGGCGGCGAGCAATCAGCCCCAGCATTTT. It is translated as CASSLGAASNQPQHF.

The chain couples TRBV28 to TRBJ1-3; D uncertain. This CDR3 is built from 14 residues. Deletions cut 5 bases from V and 10 bases from J, with 18 bases between. CDR1 is MDHEN and CDR2 is SYDVKM in the germline V gene. This chain's CDR3 is CASSPRSPSGTIYF. The CDR3 DNA reads TGTGCCAGCAGTCCCCGTTCCCCTTCCGGGACCATATATTTT.

The rearrangement links TRBV2 to TRBJ2-2; the D gene is possibly TRBD2 (5 bases). CDR1 is SNHLY and CDR2 is FYNNEI in the germline V gene. The V and J ends lost 4 bases and 4 bases respectively, with 10 bases between them. This CDR3 comprises 14 residues. Written as DNA, the CDR3 is TGTGCCAGCAGTGGGGGAGAAGGCACCGGGGAGCTGTTTTTT. Translation: CASSGGEGTGELFF.

V usage is TRBV19 and J usage is TRBJ1-5; D gene uncertain. The CDR3 spans 15 residues. V was pared by 5 bases and J by 2 bases, with 13 bases between. Germline V gene lookup returns CDR1 LNHDA and CDR2 SQIVND (reference sequence). This CDR3 is CASSPFQARNQPQHF. CDR3 sequence (DNA): TGTGCCAGTAGTCCCTTCCAGGCTCGCAATCAGCCCCAGCATTTT. Full variable domain (outside the CDR3, taken from reference TRBV19 and TRBJ1-5): DGGITQSPKYLFRKEGQNVTLSCEQNLNHDAMYWYRQDPGQGLRLIYYSQIVNDFQKGDIAEGYSVSREKKESFPLTVTSAQKNPTAFYLCASSPFQARNQPQHFGDGTRLSIL.

V is TRBV6-2 or TRBV6-3 and J is TRBJ2-1, with 7 bases lining up with TRBD1. The CDR3 is 15 amino acids. The ends lost 2 bases at V and 5 bases at J; junction bases unmatched: 6. Germline loops: CDR1 MNHEY, CDR2 SVGEGT. The CDR3 nucleotides are TGTGCCAGCAGTTACATCAGGACAGGTGACAATGAGCAGTTCTTC. Protein sequence: CASSYIRTGDNEQFF.

The V gene is TRBV29-1, the J gene TRBJ1-4, with TRBD1 as a possible D gene (5 bases). V lost 4 bases, J lost 5 bases, and 11 bases lay in between. The germline gives CDR1 SQVTM, CDR2 ANQGSEA. The CDR3 runs to 13 residues. In DNA, the CDR3 is TGCAGCGTTGGGCAGGGCGAAAATGAAAAACTGTTTTTT. This encodes CSVGQGENEKLFF.

A few counts support this clone. The chain carries TRBV7-8 and TRBJ1-6, with a weak D call TRBD1 (5 bases). This CDR3 comprises 13 residues. Germline lookup yields CDR1 SGHVS and CDR2 FQNEAQ. V was trimmed by 1 base and J by 10 bases, leaving 8 bases between them. CDR3 DNA: TGTGCCAGCAGCTTAGAGGGGTTCTCACCCCTCCACTTT. It translates to CASSLEGFSPLHF.

J is TRBJ1-5 and V is TRBV4-2; 8 nucleotides match TRBD1. Looked up from germline, CDR1 is LGHNA and CDR2 is YNFKEQ. The CDR3 sequence is 15 residues long. J was trimmed by 5 bases and V by 1 base; bases with no gene match: 4. The CDR3 loop reads CASSQGDRGDQPQHF. The CDR3 nucleotides read TGTGCCAGCAGCCAAGGCGACAGGGGAGATCAGCCCCAGCATTTT.

The V and J genes are TRBV28 and TRBJ2-7; TRBD1 matches 7 bases. The CDR3 is 14 residues long. Looked up from germline, CDR1 is MDHEN and CDR2 is SYDVKM. Losses at the gene ends were 4 bases for V and 4 bases for J; bases not matched to a gene: 7. DNA for the CDR3: TGTGCCAGCAGTTCCGGGACAGCCAGATACGAGCAGTACTTC. Encoded protein: CASSSGTARYEQYF.

This clone is categorized as medium-sized (0.01 to 0.1%). The rearrangement joins TRBV7-3 to TRBJ2-4, with 7 bases that match TRBD2. The ends lost 2 bases at V and 3 bases at J; junction bases unmatched: 4. The CDR3 covers 15 residues. The V gene's germline CDR1 is SGHTA and CDR2 FQGTGA. CDR3 sequence: CASSLPGEGKNIQYF. DNA of the CDR3: TGTGCCAGCAGCTTACCGGGGGAGGGCAAAAACATTCAGTACTTC.

A few counts support this clone. V and J are TRBV7-3 and TRBJ1-2; 10 nucleotides align to TRBD1. V lost 1 base to trimming and J lost 5 bases; unmatched junction nucleotides: 1. Germline CDR1 reads SGHTA; CDR2 reads FQGTGA. CDR3 length equals 14 residues. The DNA for the CDR3 is TGTGCCAGCAGCTTAAAGGGACAGGGGTATGGCTACACCTTC. It specifies CASSLKGQGYGYTF.

The table lists this clone with a few counts. V gene TRBV5-6 combines with J gene TRBJ1-6; D unclear. This CDR3 contains 13 residues. The V gene lost 4 bases and the J gene lost 9 bases, with 11 bases spanning the gap. CDR1 SGHDT and CDR2 YYEEEE come from the germline V gene. Here the CDR3 DNA reads TGTGCCAGCAGCCCTTATCAGGTTTCACCCCTCCACTTT. Translating it yields CASSPYQVSPLHF.

The gene calls are TRBV9 and TRBJ2-1, with 12 bases identical to TRBD2. V lost 3 bases and J lost 6; bases outside the gene matches: 4. The length of the CDR3 is 15 residues. Germline V gene sequence: CDR1 SGDLS, CDR2 YYNGEE. In DNA form, the CDR3 reads TGTGCCAGCAGCGCGACTAGCGGGGGTGGCAATGAGCAGTTCTTC. Amino acid sequence: CASSATSGGGNEQFF.

The V call is TRBV19, the J call TRBJ2-7; D is perhaps TRBD1 (6 bases). CDR1 is LNHDA and CDR2 is SQIVND in the germline V gene (reference sequence). V was pared by 6 bases and J by 1 base, with 25 bases between. The CDR3 loop spans 18 amino acids. CDR3 residues: CASSAKGPRTALSYEQYF. The CDR3 DNA reads as TGTGCCAGTAGCGCCAAAGGCCCGAGGACAGCACTATCCTACGAGCAGTACTTC.

The chain employs TRBV6-2 or TRBV6-3 and TRBJ1-4; possible D gene TRBD1, 6 bases. In germline, CDR1 is MNHEY, CDR2 SVGEGT. V was trimmed by 2 bases and J by 6 bases, leaving 19 bases between them. This CDR3 comprises 17 residues. CDR3: CASSYEQGVLRDEKLFF. The CDR3 DNA sequence: TGTGCCAGCAGTTACGAACAGGGAGTCCTCCGGGATGAAAAACTGTTTTTT.

This chain joins TRBV4-3 and TRBJ1-1, with D possibly being TRBD1 (5 bases). The V end lost 0 bases, the J end lost 3 bases, and 11 bases lay between the germline ends. The CDR3 totals 15 residues. CDR1 and CDR2 (germline): LGHNA, YSLEER. CDR3 region: CASSQDKGPDTEAFF. The CDR3 nucleotides read TGCGCCAGCAGCCAAGACAAGGGGCCGGACACTGAAGCTTTCTTT.

CDR3: CASSKAGQGSSPLHF. DNA for the CDR3: TGTGCCAGCAGTAAGGCGGGACAGGGCAGTTCACCCCTCCACTTT. The chain is built from TRBV6-6 and TRBJ1-6; 9 bases agree with TRBD1. V gave up 5 bases and J gave up 9 bases; unmatched junction bases: 8. Per germline, CDR1 MNHNY and CDR2 SVGAGI (reference sequence). The CDR3 is 15 amino acids.

The chain is built from TRBV13 and TRBJ1-6; D is perhaps TRBD1 (5 bases). V was pared by 3 bases and J by 7 bases, with 16 bases between. CDR1 is PRHDT and CDR2 is FYEKMQ in the germline V gene (reference sequence). This CDR3 is 16 amino acids long. The CDR3 loop reads CASSLQGKSKNSPLHF. The DNA of the CDR3 is TGTGCCAGCAGCTTGCAGGGAAAATCGAAGAATTCACCCCTCCACTTT. The variable domain in full, with the rest retrieved from reference TRBV13 and TRBJ1-6, is AAGVIQSPRHLIKEKRETATLKCYPIPRHDTVYWYQQGPGQDPQFLISFYEKMQSDKGSIPDRFSAQQFSDYHSELNMSSLELGDSALYFCASSLQGKSKNSPLHFGNGTRLTVT.

The rearrangement uses TRBV5-4 and TRBJ1-2; D might be TRBD1 (5 bases). V lost 2 bases and J lost 4, with 12 bases in between. This CDR3 is 14 amino acids long. CDR1 and CDR2 from the germline V gene are SGHNT and YYREEE (reference sequence). CDR3: CASSFRTTSYGYTF. In DNA, the CDR3 is TGTGCCAGCAGCTTCCGGACAACCAGCTATGGCTACACCTTC.

The chain couples TRBV5-6 to TRBJ1-2, with TRBD1 matching 7 bases. The germline gives CDR1 SGHDT, CDR2 YYEEEE. V dropped 4 bases and J dropped 4; count of bases not matched to a gene: 7. The CDR3 has 14 amino acids. The CDR3 DNA sequence: TGTGCCAGCAGCCGTCCCGGGACAGTCTATGGCTACACCTTC. It specifies CASSRPGTVYGYTF.

By share, this clone ranks as medium-sized. The CDR3 DNA sequence: TGTGCCACCGGACAGGGTAATGAAAAACTGTTTTTT. Translated: CATGQGNEKLFF. This chain links TRBV24-1 with TRBJ1-4; TRBD1 matches at 8 bases. Losses at the gene ends were 9 bases for V and 4 bases for J; bases not matched to a gene: 0. CDR1 and CDR2 from the germline V gene are KGHDR and SFDVKD. CDR3 length equals 12 residues.